This entry is about one T cell receptor beta chain. Its antigen is currently unknown. Profiling relied on immunoSEQ multiplex PCR, and the TCRdb table lists in-frame clones only, not all of them. The table shows approximately 120,000 clones, with under 70% occurring only once. These data are taken from a study of cytotoxic CD8 clonotypes in ibrutinib-treated CLL. Study as a whole: In all, about a dozen patients were relapsed/refractory, roughly 15 were treatment-naive and 17 were IGHV unmutated.

The CDR3 covers 12 residues. V was cut by 4 bases and J by 4 bases, with 8 bases left in between. Germline lookup yields CDR1 MDHEN and CDR2 SYDVKM. General observations from the study: Clonality was higher at baseline than in age-matched healthy donors and tracked circulating CD8+ T-cell counts. Public clonotypes, found uncommonly, either contracted or stayed stable on treatment.

V is TRBV28 and J is TRBJ2-7; D gene ambiguous. Sequencing used PBMCs, obtained after 24 months of ibrutinib treatment. The sequence derives from a human donor with chronic lymphocytic leukemia. The CDR3 nucleotides read TGTGCCAGCAGTTGGGCACGATACGAGCAGTACTTC. Protein sequence: CASSWARYEQYF.